The sequence of this TCR beta chain was determined in a study of T cells in Graves' hyperthyroidism and ophthalmopathy. In regard to this clonotype: Its antigen is not known.

Subjects aged 18 to 65 presented with newly diagnosed hyperthyroidism of less than 2 months' duration. Diagnoses were made from clinical symptoms, serum measures (thyroxine and TRAb), thyroid ultrasound and orbital computed tomography. Overall study findings and caveats: Blood also showed most of the thyroid clonotypes that were expanded above 0.001. Model output signaled ophthalmopathy a median approximately 6 months ahead of onset.

The V and J ends lost 1 base and 12 bases respectively, with 13 bases between them. The length of the CDR3 is 13 residues. From germline, CDR1 is MGHRA and CDR2 YSYEKL. TCR beta CDR3 regions were amplified from RNA transcripts. An initial round of RT-PCR targeting the TCR CDR3 relied on the HTBI primer set. TCRdb analysed the multiplex PCR reads with MiXCR anew, one entry per CDR3 protein. In the table there are 730,000 or so distinct CDR3 sequences, around 20% of which are singletons. Sequencing used blood. This receptor was taken from a woman aged 50 to 60 with Graves' hyperthyroidism that later progressed to Graves' ophthalmopathy. The chain has TRBV4-1 and TRBJ2-1, with no clear D. CDR3 bases: TGCGCCAGCAGCCAAGCGGGTAATGCACTGCAGTTCTTC. As protein: CASSQAGNALQFF.